This TCR beta chain was recovered during a study of blood T cell repertoires in COVID-19 (dated by TCRdb to the early 2020s). Background on the whole study: Samples covering the acute and convalescent phases of COVID-19 were provided by collaborators in the United States, Italy and Spain. A de-identified subject ID, COVID-19 status, age in years and sex were almost always included in the sample metadata. The repertoires were released in a freely available public database meant as a resource for research on the immune response to SARS-CoV-2. The material from the prospective study consisted of cDNA or gDNA derived from T cells, B-cell-depleted T cells, or PBMCs. Samples were obtained from the ongoing ImmuneRACE study (first 160 participants) and from 1,254 subjects provided by 6 global collaborators. Subjects who had been exposed to COVID-19, were actively infected with it, or had recovered from it provided the deeply sampled blood TCRbeta repertoires that made up the dataset. Where available, HLA class I and class II types were taken from metadata supplied by the sample provider and were not determined by assay-based typing. The paper as a whole reports these results and caveats: The quantity of clinical and demographic metadata differed by source and by participant and was supplied without curation.

A second Seattle source provided samples from volunteer blood donors who had recovered from COVID-19. Whole blood was collected in K2EDTA tubes by collaborating institutions according to the institutions' own protocols. For TCRbeta analysis, collaborator samples were shipped as frozen whole blood, as isolated PBMCs, or as DNA extracted from either sample type. TCRbeta CDR3 regions were amplified from genomic DNA using the immunoSEQ Assay, a bias-controlled multiplex PCR. In the original analysis: Nucleated cell counts per sample were estimated from amplification of reference gene primers within the assay. To quantify the absolute abundance of each unique TCRbeta CDR3 rearrangement, sequence reads were collapsed and filtered. For each sample, productive Simpson clonality was calculated as the square root of Simpson's diversity index across productive rearrangements. Entries here come from immuneACCESS through TCRdb and include only in-frame sequences with V and J called. Some clones fail to appear in such tables; in the studies checked, an unresolved V gene covers under half of the shortfall, and the cause of the remainder is unknown. V and J calls and clone size come straight from that table; D and trimming were deduced from the DNA. The sample contains a few hundred thousand clones, over 75% of them found a single time. The ten largest make up around 8% of the sample.

V is cut by 0 bases and J by 14 bases, and the space between the germline ends is 26 bases. The CDR3 spans 16 residues, from the cysteine through the phenylalanine. Only the CDR3 DNA stays, 48 bases, in frame from base 1. Based on the germline V gene (reference sequence), the CDR1 and CDR2 sequences are GTSNPN and SVGIG. Concerning this clone: Its antigen specificity is not known. Per-nucleotide qualities are absent, and no much larger clonotype sits a single base away.

The origin of this receptor is a woman aged 45-65 years who had recovered from COVID-19. Sequencing input: peripheral blood. This chain joins TRBV30 to TRBJ2-1; D gene: possibly TRBD2, on 7 matching bases. At the DNA level, the sequence is TGTGCCTGGAGTGTACGGTCGTTAAGTGGGGGGGCGGATAAGTTCTTC. It codes for CAWSVRSLSGGADKFF.